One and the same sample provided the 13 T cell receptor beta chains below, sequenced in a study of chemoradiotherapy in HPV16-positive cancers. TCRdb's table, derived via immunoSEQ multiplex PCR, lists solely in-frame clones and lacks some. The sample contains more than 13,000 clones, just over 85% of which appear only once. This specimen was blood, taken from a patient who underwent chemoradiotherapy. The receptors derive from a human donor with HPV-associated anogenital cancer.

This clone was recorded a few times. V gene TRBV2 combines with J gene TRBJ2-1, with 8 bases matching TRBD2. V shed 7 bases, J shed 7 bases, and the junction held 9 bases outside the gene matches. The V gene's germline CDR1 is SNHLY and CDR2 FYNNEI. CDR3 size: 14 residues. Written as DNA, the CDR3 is TGTGCCAGCAATCTCCCGGGACTAGTGAATGAGCAGTTCTTC. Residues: CASNLPGLVNEQFF.

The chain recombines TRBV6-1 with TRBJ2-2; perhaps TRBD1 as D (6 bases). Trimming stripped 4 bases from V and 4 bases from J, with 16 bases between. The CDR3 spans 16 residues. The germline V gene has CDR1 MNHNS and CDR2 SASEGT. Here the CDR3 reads CASSALGGRGTGELFF. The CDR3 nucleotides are TGTGCCAGCAGTGCCCTAGGGGGTCGTGGCACCGGGGAGCTGTTTTTT.

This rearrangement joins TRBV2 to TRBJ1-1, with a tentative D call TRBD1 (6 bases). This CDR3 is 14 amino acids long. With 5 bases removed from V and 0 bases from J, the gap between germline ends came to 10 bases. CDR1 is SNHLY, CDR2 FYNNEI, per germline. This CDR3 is CASSLTGLNTEAFF. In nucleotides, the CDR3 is TGTGCCAGCAGTCTTACAGGGTTGAACACTGAAGCTTTCTTT.

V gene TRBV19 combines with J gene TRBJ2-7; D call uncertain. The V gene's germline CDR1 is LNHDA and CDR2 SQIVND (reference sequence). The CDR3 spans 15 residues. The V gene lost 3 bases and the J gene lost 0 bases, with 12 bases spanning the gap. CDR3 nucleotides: TGTGCCAGTAGTATGTCTCTCTCAGCCTCCTACGAGCAGTACTTC. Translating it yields CASSMSLSASYEQYF.

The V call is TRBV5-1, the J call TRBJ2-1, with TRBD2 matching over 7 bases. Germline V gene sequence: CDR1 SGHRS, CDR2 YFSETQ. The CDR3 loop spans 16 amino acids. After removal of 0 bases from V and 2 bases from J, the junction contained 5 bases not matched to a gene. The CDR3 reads CASSLAGGTTYNEQFF. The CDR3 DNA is TGCGCCAGCAGCTTGGCCGGGGGGACCACCTACAATGAGCAGTTCTTC.

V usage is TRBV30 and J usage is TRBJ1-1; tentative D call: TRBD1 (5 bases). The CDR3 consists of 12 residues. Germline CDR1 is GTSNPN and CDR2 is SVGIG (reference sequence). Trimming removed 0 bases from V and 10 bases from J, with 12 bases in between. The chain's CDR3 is CAWSVSGGAAFF. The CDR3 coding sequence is TGTGCCTGGAGTGTCTCCGGGGGAGCAGCTTTCTTT.

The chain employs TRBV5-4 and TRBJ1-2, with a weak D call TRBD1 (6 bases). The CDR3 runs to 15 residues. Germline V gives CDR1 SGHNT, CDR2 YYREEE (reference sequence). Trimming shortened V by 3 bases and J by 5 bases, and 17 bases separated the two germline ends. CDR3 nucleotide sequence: TGTGCCAGCAGCTCACGAGACAGGCCGCTTTATGGCTACACCTTC. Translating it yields CASSSRDRPLYGYTF.

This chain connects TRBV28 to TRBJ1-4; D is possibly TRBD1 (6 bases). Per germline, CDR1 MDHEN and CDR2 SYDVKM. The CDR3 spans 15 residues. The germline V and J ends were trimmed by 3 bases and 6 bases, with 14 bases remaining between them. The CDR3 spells CASSFIFRGDEKLFF. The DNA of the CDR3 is TGTGCCAGCAGTTTCATTTTCAGGGGCGATGAAAAACTGTTTTTT. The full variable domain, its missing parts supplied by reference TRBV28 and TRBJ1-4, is DVKVTQSSRYLVKRTGEKVFLECVQDMDHENMFWYRQDPGLGLRLIYFSYDVKMKEKGDIPEGYSVSREKKERFSLILESASTNQTSMYLCASSFIFRGDEKLFFGSGTQLSVL.

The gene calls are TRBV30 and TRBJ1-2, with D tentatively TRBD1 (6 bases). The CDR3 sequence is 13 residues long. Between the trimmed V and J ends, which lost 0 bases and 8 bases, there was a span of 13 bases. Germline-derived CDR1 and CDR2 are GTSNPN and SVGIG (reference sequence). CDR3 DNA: TGTGCCTGGAGTGTGGGGCAGGGGACCGGCTACACCTTC. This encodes CAWSVGQGTGYTF.

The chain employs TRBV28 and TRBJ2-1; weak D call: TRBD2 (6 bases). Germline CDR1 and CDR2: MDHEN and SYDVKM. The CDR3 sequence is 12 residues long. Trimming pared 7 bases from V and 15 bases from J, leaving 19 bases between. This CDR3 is CASKFSAREMFF. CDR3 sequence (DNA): TGTGCCAGCAAGTTTAGCGCCCGGGAGATGTTCTTC. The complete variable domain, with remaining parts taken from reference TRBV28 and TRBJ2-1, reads DVKVTQSSRYLVKRTGEKVFLECVQDMDHENMFWYRQDPGLGLRLIYFSYDVKMKEKGDIPEGYSVSREKKERFSLILESASTNQTSMYLCASKFSAREMFFGPGTRLTVL.

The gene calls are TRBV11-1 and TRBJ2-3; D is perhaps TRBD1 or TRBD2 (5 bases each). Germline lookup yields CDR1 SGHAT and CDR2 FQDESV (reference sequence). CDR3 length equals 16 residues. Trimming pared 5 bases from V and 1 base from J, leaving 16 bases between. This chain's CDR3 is CASSPGGRERTDTQYF. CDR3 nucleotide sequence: TGTGCCAGCAGCCCAGGAGGCAGGGAGCGCACAGATACGCAGTATTTT.

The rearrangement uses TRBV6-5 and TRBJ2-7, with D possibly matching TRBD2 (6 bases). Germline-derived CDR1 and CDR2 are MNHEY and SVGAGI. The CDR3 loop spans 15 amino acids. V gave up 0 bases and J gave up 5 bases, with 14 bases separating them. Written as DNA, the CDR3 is TGTGCCAGCAGTTACTCGACCGGGAGCATGGACGAGCAGTACTTC. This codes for CASSYSTGSMDEQYF.

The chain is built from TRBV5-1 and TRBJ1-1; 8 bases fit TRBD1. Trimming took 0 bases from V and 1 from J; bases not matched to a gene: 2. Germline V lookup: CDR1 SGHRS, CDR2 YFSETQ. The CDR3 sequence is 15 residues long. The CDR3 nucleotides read TGCGCCAGCAGCTTGGCCCAGGGGGCGAACACTGAAGCTTTCTTT. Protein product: CASSLAQGANTEAFF.